The T cell receptor (beta chain) under discussion was sequenced for a study of CD8+CD57+ T cells in acquired aplastic anemia. Patients chosen for sequencing had CD8+CD57+ cells that had expanded, as shown by flow cytometry. Genomic DNA constituted the template upon which TCR beta VDJ and CDR3 profiling was performed. TCRdb passed the reads through MiXCR, listing each CDR3 protein once. The sample includes 150,000 to 200,000 distinct CDR3 sequences, approximately 48% of them seen just once. The CDR3 extends over 15 amino acids. Germline loops: CDR1 DFQATT, CDR2 SNEGSKA (reference sequence). Losses at the gene ends were 0 bases for V and 10 bases for J; bases not matched to a gene: 7.

The chain joins TRBV20-1 to TRBJ1-6, with TRBD1 matching over 9 bases. The sequenced sample was sorted CD4+, CD8+, or CD8+CD57+ T cells (not recorded which) from PBMCs. This receptor was taken from a human donor with aplastic anemia. CDR3 sequence (DNA): TGCAGTGCTAGAGATAGGGGACAGGGTGGGTCACCCCTCCACTTT. Protein: CSARDRGQGGSPLHF.